This TCR beta chain was sequenced during a study of regulatory T cells in long-lasting Graves disease. Arm-PCR of CDR3 regions and iRepertoire HTBI primers were the basis on which TCR beta libraries were built. MiXCR was run by TCRdb on the multiplex PCR reads, yielding one entry per CDR3 protein. The sample has 370,000 or so distinct CDR3 sequences, around 16% seen once. The CDR3 is 18 amino acids. Trimming at V came to 0 bases and at J to 6 bases, leaving 13 bases not matched to a gene. CDR1 and CDR2 (germline): SGHVS, FNYEAQ. Indicated time point: newly diagnosed GD, antithyroid drugs for less than 3 months. There was RNA extracted from PBMCs, and the TCR library was made from it. This same sample was also part of a study on T cells in Graves' hyperthyroidism and ophthalmopathy. That source adds: Based on clinical symptoms, serum thyroxine and TRAb, thyroid ultrasound and orbital computed tomography, diagnoses were reached.

This chain links TRBV7-6 with TRBJ2-3; 9 positions match TRBD2. The clonotype was recovered from a woman younger than 35 with Graves disease. Sequences were derived from peripheral blood mononuclear cells (PBMCs), sampled at new diagnosis, from a patient treated with antithyroid drugs. In DNA form, the CDR3 reads TGTGCCAGCAGCTTAGCGTCGTCGTGGCTAGCGGGGAAGGATACGCAGTATTTT. Translated: CASSLASSWLAGKDTQYF.